What follows are 8 T cell receptor beta chains derived from one specimen sequenced in a study of T-cell reconstitution after alpha-beta-depleted transplantation in children. A TCRbeta library incorporating unique molecular identifiers was prepared. TCRdb used MiXCR to reprocess the PCR reads, holding one entry per CDR3 protein. The data show around 200,000 distinct CDR3 sequences, about 9.5% seen once. The input for sequencing was PBMCs from the stem cell graft donor, taken from the stem cell graft. The receptors originated from a human donor who donated a stem cell graft to a child with acute lymphoblastic leukemia.

The genes are TRBV25-1 and TRBJ2-7; no firm D call. Trimming stripped 4 bases from V and 0 bases from J, with 10 bases between. Germline V CDR1 and CDR2: MGHDK, SYGVNS. This CDR3 spans 14 amino acids. CDR3 sequence reads: CASSGRRSSYEQYF. The CDR3 DNA reads TGTGCCAGCAGTGGACGGCGGAGCTCCTACGAGCAGTACTTC.

This clonotype was recorded many times. The gene calls are TRBV20-1 and TRBJ2-1, with TRBD2 identical over 9 bases. Germline V gene lookup returns CDR1 DFQATT and CDR2 SNEGSKA (reference sequence). Trimming cost V 1 base and J 3 bases; bases outside gene matches: 7. This CDR3 spans 16 amino acids. This CDR3 reads CSARGSGGSHYNEQFF. CDR3 bases: TGCAGTGCTAGAGGTAGCGGGGGATCTCACTACAATGAGCAGTTCTTC.

This clonotype was counted at least ten times. The CDR3 bases are TGTGCCAGCAGCCCTTTGGCCACAGGGCAGTCCTATAATTCACCCCTCCACTTT. Translation: CASSPLATGQSYNSPLHF. This chain links TRBV7-2 with TRBJ1-6; possible D gene TRBD1, 6 bases. Germline V gene data show CDR1 as SGHTA and CDR2 as FQGNSA. V was cut by 5 bases and J by 1 base, with 18 bases left in between. The CDR3 contains 18 residues.

This clonotype was seen only a few times. V is TRBV20-1 and J is TRBJ1-2, with 10 bases matching TRBD1. Germline V gene sequence: CDR1 DFQATT, CDR2 SNEGSKA (reference sequence). The V and J ends lost 5 bases and 2 bases, in that order; junction bases with no gene match: 8. This CDR3 spans 15 amino acids. The CDR3 here is CSAHRPGQGNYGYTF. The CDR3 region has the DNA TGCAGTGCTCATAGACCGGGACAGGGGAACTATGGCTACACCTTC.

This clonotype was recorded at least ten times. V usage is TRBV12-3 or TRBV12-4 and J usage is TRBJ2-1; 9 positions match TRBD2. The CDR3 spans 13 residues. The ends lost 7 bases at V and 5 bases at J; junction bases unmatched: 3. CDR3 residues: CASTSSGDNEQFF. The CDR3 region has the DNA TGTGCCAGCACCTCTAGCGGGGACAATGAGCAGTTCTTC.

This clonotype was found many times. The chain carries TRBV5-6 and TRBJ2-5; either TRBD1 or TRBD2 may fit D (6 bases each). The CDR3 runs to 15 residues. Germline V gene data show CDR1 as SGHDT and CDR2 as YYEEEE. V lost 0 bases and J 7 bases, leaving 16 bases between the germline ends. CDR3 coding DNA: TGTGCCAGCAGCTTGGCGGGGGACACCTCAGGGACCCAGTACTTC. Its translation is CASSLAGDTSGTQYF.

The chain uses TRBV7-9 and TRBJ2-1; D unclear. Looked up from germline, CDR1 is SEHNR and CDR2 is FQNEAQ (reference sequence). The CDR3 has 15 amino acids. Between the trimmed V and J ends, which lost 3 bases and 0 bases, there was a span of 9 bases. The CDR3 region is CASSFSRSSYNEQFF. As DNA, the CDR3 is TGTGCCAGCAGCTTTTCCCGGAGCTCCTACAATGAGCAGTTCTTC.

CDR3 sequence: CASSAEDSNQPQHF. The CDR3 DNA reads TGTGCCAGCAGTGCCGAAGATAGCAATCAGCCCCAGCATTTT. The chain links TRBV12-3 or TRBV12-4 to TRBJ1-5; the D is unclear. V was trimmed by 5 bases and J by 0 bases, leaving 8 bases between them. The CDR3 extends over 14 amino acids.